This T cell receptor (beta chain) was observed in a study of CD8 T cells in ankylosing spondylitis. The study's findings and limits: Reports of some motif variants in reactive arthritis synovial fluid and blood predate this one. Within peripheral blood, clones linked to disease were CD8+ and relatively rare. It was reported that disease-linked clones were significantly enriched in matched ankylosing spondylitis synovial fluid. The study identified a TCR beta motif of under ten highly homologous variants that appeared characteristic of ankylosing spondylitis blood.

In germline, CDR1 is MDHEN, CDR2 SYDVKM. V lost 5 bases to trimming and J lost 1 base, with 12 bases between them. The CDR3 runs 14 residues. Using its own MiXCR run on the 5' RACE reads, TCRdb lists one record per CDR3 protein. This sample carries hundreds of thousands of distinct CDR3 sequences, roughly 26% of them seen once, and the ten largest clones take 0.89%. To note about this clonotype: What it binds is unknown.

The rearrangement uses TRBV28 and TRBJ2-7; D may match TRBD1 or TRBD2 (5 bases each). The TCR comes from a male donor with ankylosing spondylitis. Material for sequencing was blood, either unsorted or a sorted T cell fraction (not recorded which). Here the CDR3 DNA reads TGTGCCAGCAGTGTGGGACGGATTTCCTACGAGCAGTACGTC. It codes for CASSVGRISYEQYV.